The 32 T cell receptor beta chains below come from one sample, sequenced in a study of Graves' ophthalmopathy and Graves' hyperthyroidism. Amplification of TCR beta CDR3 regions used RNA transcripts. Investigators did first-round RT-PCR with HTBI primers, then second-round multiplex PCR. TCRdb recomputed calls from the multiplex PCR reads with MiXCR, one row per CDR3 protein. The table shows approximately 540,000 distinct CDR3 sequences, with 39% occurring only once. Input material: peripheral blood or thyroid tissue (not recorded which). Receptors were obtained from an adult man with Graves' hyperthyroidism.

This clonotype was seen more than once but under ten times. The gene calls are TRBV9 and TRBJ1-3; no clear D. Germline CDR1 SGDLS, CDR2 YYNGEE. The CDR3 runs 15 residues. Trimming took 3 bases from V and 0 from J, leaving 10 bases between them. The CDR3 region is CASSETGDSGNTIYF. The DNA of the CDR3 is TGTGCCAGCAGCGAGACCGGTGACTCTGGAAACACCATATATTTT.

This clonotype showed up just a few times. Given a much more abundant clone one base away, this may be a read error. CDR3 in amino acids: CASSLAGAIYEQYF. The CDR3 DNA reads TGTGCCAGCAGCTTAGCGGGGGCGATCTACGAGCAGTACTTC. V gene TRBV7-9 combines with J gene TRBJ2-7; maybe TRBD1 (6 bases). Per the germline V gene, CDR1 is SEHNR and CDR2 is FQNEAQ (reference sequence). V lost 0 bases and J 3 bases, leaving 9 bases between the germline ends. CDR3 length equals 14 residues.

Points on this clonotype: A much larger clone lies a single base off, so this may be a read error. The chain employs TRBV14 and TRBJ2-2, with 7 bases identical to TRBD2. The V and J ends lost 5 bases and 5 bases, in that order; junction bases with no gene match: 11. The germline gives CDR1 SGHDN, CDR2 FVKESK. This CDR3 is built from 16 residues. The CDR3 here is CASSIVAGAGTGELFF. The CDR3 DNA reads TGTGCCAGCAGCATCGTCGCGGGAGCAGGGACCGGGGAGCTGTTTTTT. The full variable domain, with the rest looked up from reference TRBV14 and TRBJ2-2, is EAGVTQFPSHSVIEKGQTVTLRCDPISGHDNLYWYRRVMGKEIKFLLHFVKESKQDESGMPNNRFLAERTGGTYSTLKVQPAELEDSGVYFCASSIVAGAGTGELFFGEGSRLTVL.

V gene TRBV20-1 combines with J gene TRBJ2-7; 7 positions match TRBD1. Trimming at V came to 6 bases and at J to 4 bases, leaving 6 bases not matched to a gene. CDR3 length equals 12 residues. Germline loops: CDR1 DFQATT, CDR2 SNEGSKA (reference sequence). The CDR3 protein is CSATTGLYEQYF. The CDR3 DNA reads TGCAGTGCCACGACAGGGTTGTACGAGCAGTACTTC.

V and J are TRBV10-3 and TRBJ2-7; 7 bases align to TRBD1. J gave up 2 bases and V 10 bases, and 11 bases lay outside the gene matches. The CDR3 extends over 14 amino acids. The V gene's germline CDR1 is ENHRY and CDR2 SYGVKD. DNA of the CDR3: TGTGCCACCTACCTCGGGACAGTTACCTACGAGCAGTACTTC. As protein: CATYLGTVTYEQYF.

There are a few counts of this clonotype. This sequence joins TRBV7-9 and TRBJ2-3; perhaps TRBD1 as D (5 bases). The germline V gene encodes CDR1 SEHNR and CDR2 FQNEAQ (reference sequence). V lost 3 bases and J lost 2, with 9 bases in between. This CDR3 has 14 residues. The CDR3 here is CASSLGQPTDTQYF. DNA for the CDR3: TGTGCCAGCAGCTTGGGGCAGCCCACAGATACGCAGTATTTT. Full variable domain (outside the CDR3, taken from reference TRBV7-9 and TRBJ2-3): DTGVSQNPRHKITKRGQNVTFRCDPISEHNRLYWYRQTLGQGPEFLTYFQNEAQLEKSRLLSDRFSAERPKGSFSTLEIQRTEQGDSAMYLCASSLGQPTDTQYFGPGTRLTVL.

This clonotype showed up many times. The CDR3 coding sequence is TGTGCCAGCAGCTTATACGGCGATGACCTTGGCTACACCTTC. Amino acids: CASSLYGDDLGYTF. The chain uses TRBV7-6 and TRBJ1-2; the D is unclear. CDR1 and CDR2 from the germline V gene are SGHVS and FNYEAQ. The V gene lost 2 bases and the J gene lost 7 bases, with 14 bases spanning the gap. The CDR3 covers 14 residues.

The genes are TRBV7-9 and TRBJ1-5; D unclear. The V end was cut by 3 bases, the J end by 0 bases, with 18 bases between. Germline V gene lookup returns CDR1 SEHNR and CDR2 FQNEAQ (reference sequence). This CDR3 contains 18 residues. The CDR3 region is CASSFSLGPEYSNQPQHF. Written as DNA, the CDR3 is TGTGCCAGCAGCTTTTCTTTGGGTCCCGAGTATAGCAATCAGCCCCAGCATTTT.

This clonotype was seen repeatedly, ten times or more. This chain connects TRBV7-6 to TRBJ2-6; 9 nucleotides align to TRBD2. V lost 6 bases, J lost 1 base, and 10 bases stayed unmatched. The CDR3 is made up of 18 amino acids. Germline V gene lookup returns CDR1 SGHVS and CDR2 FNYEAQ. The CDR3 bases are TGTGCCAGCAGTGATAGCGGGAGACTTTCTTCTGGGGCCAACGTCCTGACTTTC. Its protein is CASSDSGRLSSGANVLTF. The whole variable domain, filled in from reference TRBV7-6 and TRBJ2-6, reads GAGVSQSPRYKVTKRGQDVALRCDPISGHVSLYWYRQALGQGPEFLTYFNYEAQQDKSGLPNDRFSAERPEGSISTLTIQRTEQRDSAMYRCASSDSGRLSSGANVLTFGAGSRLTVL.

This clonotype was seen many times. This sequence joins TRBV20-1 and TRBJ1-2, with 8 nucleotides matching TRBD1. CDR1 DFQATT and CDR2 SNEGSKA come from the germline V gene (reference sequence). Trimming removed 2 bases from V and 6 bases from J; junction bases left unmatched: 5. This CDR3 region has 13 residues. CDR3 loop: CSARNRGTDGYTF. DNA for the CDR3: TGCAGTGCTAGAAACAGGGGGACGGATGGCTACACCTTC.

The chain has TRBV12-3 or TRBV12-4 and TRBJ2-2; possibly TRBD2 for D (6 bases). The CDR3 totals 14 residues. The CDR3 DNA follows: TGTGCTAGTGAGAGGGAGGTCAAGACCGGGGAGCTGTTTTTT. This encodes CASEREVKTGELFF.

The chain couples TRBV2 to TRBJ1-2; D unclear. V dropped 6 bases and J dropped 8 bases, with 16 bases sitting between them. The length of the CDR3 is 13 residues. Germline loops: CDR1 SNHLY, CDR2 FYNNEI. This CDR3 reads CASRRVEDRGYTF. CDR3 bases: TGTGCCAGCAGGAGGGTGGAGGATCGGGGCTACACCTTC.

This clonotype was detected ten times or more. The chain recombines TRBV28 with TRBJ1-1; no clear D gene. Germline CDR1 MDHEN, CDR2 SYDVKM. The V end lost 7 bases, the J end lost 0 bases, and 12 bases lay between the germline ends. The CDR3 runs to 14 residues. For the CDR3, the DNA is TGTGCCAGCAAAAGGACGCTGATGAACACTGAAGCTTTCTTT. Protein: CASKRTLMNTEAFF.

This clonotype came up once. The chain employs TRBV7-2 and TRBJ2-7; the match to TRBD2 covers 8 bases. In germline, CDR1 is SGHTA, CDR2 FQGNSA. V trimming: 2 bases; J trimming: 6 bases; junction bases outside the gene matches: 9. The CDR3 covers 15 residues. Here the CDR3 reads CASSLWRSGACEQYF. DNA of the CDR3: TGTGCCAGCAGCTTATGGCGTAGCGGGGCCTGCGAGCAGTACTTC.

V gene TRBV29-1 combines with J gene TRBJ2-3; perhaps D is TRBD1 or TRBD2 (6 bases each). The CDR3 consists of 14 residues. V shed 5 bases and J shed 4 bases, with 16 bases lying between them. CDR1 and CDR2 (germline): SQVTM, ANQGSEA. CDR3 in DNA: TGCAGCGTTCCAGCTCCGGGGGCGTCAGATACGCAGTATTTT. Translating it yields CSVPAPGASDTQYF.

This clonotype was found once. The chain links TRBV7-9 to TRBJ2-5, with 7 bases aligning to TRBD1. Germline V gene data show CDR1 as SEHNR and CDR2 as FQNEAQ (reference sequence). The CDR3 is made up of 14 amino acids. J gave up 5 bases and V 3 bases, and 6 bases lay outside the gene matches. DNA of the CDR3: TGTGCCAGCAGCTTTGGGACAGCCGGGGAGACCCAGTACTTC. It encodes CASSFGTAGETQYF.

V is TRBV10-3 and J is TRBJ2-7; no clear D. Trimming stripped 7 bases from V and 2 bases from J, with 18 bases between. This CDR3 has 15 residues. Looked up from germline, CDR1 is ENHRY and CDR2 is SYGVKD. CDR3 protein: CAITRTRANTYEQYF. The CDR3 coding sequence is TGTGCCATCACGCGAACTCGGGCGAATACCTACGAGCAGTACTTC.

This clonotype has a count of ten or more. This rearrangement joins TRBV6-1 to TRBJ1-6; D is perhaps TRBD1 (5 bases). CDR1 and CDR2 (germline): MNHNS, SASEGT. This CDR3 contains 15 residues. Deletions cut 2 bases from V and 8 bases from J, with 13 bases between. CDR3 DNA: TGTGCCAGCAGTGAACGGGCGGGGCTAGATTCACCCCTCCACTTT. This sequence encodes CASSERAGLDSPLHF.

This clonotype came up many times. V is TRBV11-1 and J is TRBJ2-5; weak D call: TRBD2 (7 bases). The germline V and J ends were trimmed by 4 bases and 2 bases, with 17 bases remaining between them. The CDR3 spans 16 residues. Germline V gene data show CDR1 as SGHAT and CDR2 as FQDESV (reference sequence). CDR3 nucleotide sequence: TGTGCCAGCAGCTACCAGCGGGGTAGGGGGCAAGAGACCCAGTACTTC. As protein: CASSYQRGRGQETQYF.

V and J are TRBV7-2 and TRBJ2-1, with a possible D match to TRBD2 (6 bases). V was shortened by 5 bases and J by 1 base, with 12 bases between the two germline ends. The V gene's germline CDR1 is SGHTA and CDR2 FQGNSA. The CDR3 sequence is 15 residues long. This chain's CDR3 is CASSVLGTSYNEQFF. CDR3 sequence (DNA): TGTGCCAGCAGCGTCCTCGGGACTTCCTACAATGAGCAGTTCTTC.

The rearrangement joins TRBV2 to TRBJ2-6; the match to TRBD1 covers 10 bases. This CDR3 is built from 15 residues. The J segment lost 2 bases and the V segment lost 10 bases, leaving 5 bases of the junction unmatched. Germline V lookup: CDR1 SNHLY, CDR2 FYNNEI. The CDR3 is CAIPGQGAGANVLTF. CDR3 nucleotides: TGTGCCATCCCAGGACAGGGGGCTGGGGCCAACGTCCTGACTTTC.

The chain couples TRBV6-1 to TRBJ1-2; 7 bases are shared with TRBD1. Germline V lookup: CDR1 MNHNS, CDR2 SASEGT. With 6 bases clipped from V and 8 bases from J, the junction kept 12 bases outside the gene matches. The CDR3 contains 14 residues. The CDR3 reads CASSLETGSGGYTF. DNA for the CDR3: TGTGCCAGCAGCCTAGAGACAGGGTCTGGAGGCTACACCTTC.

This clonotype was counted ten times or more. The chain is built from TRBV9 and TRBJ1-2; weak D call: TRBD1 (5 bases). V gave up 7 bases and J gave up 3 bases, with 7 bases separating them. CDR3 size: 11 residues. Per germline, CDR1 SGDLS and CDR2 YYNGEE. Here the CDR3 reads CASEGYYGYTF. For the CDR3, the DNA is TGTGCCAGCGAGGGGTACTATGGCTACACCTTC.

This clonotype was seen only a few times. The J gene is TRBJ2-3, the V gene TRBV20-1; 10 nucleotides align to TRBD1. Unmatched junction bases numbered 7, after V lost 1 base and J lost 3 bases. The CDR3 has 16 amino acids. Germline CDR1 reads DFQATT; CDR2 reads SNEGSKA (reference sequence). The CDR3, as DNA: TGCAGTGCTAGAGGTTTGACAGGGGGCGAGACAGATACGCAGTATTTT. Its protein is CSARGLTGGETDTQYF.

This chain uses TRBV15 with TRBJ2-5, with D maybe TRBD2 (5 bases). The V end lost 3 bases, the J end lost 5 bases, and 13 bases lay between the germline ends. The CDR3 is 14 residues long. CDR1 and CDR2 from the germline V gene are LNHNV and YYDKDF (reference sequence). The CDR3 coding sequence is TGTGCCACCAGCAGTGACCCCGGGATGGAGACCCAGTACTTC. It codes for CATSSDPGMETQYF.

Remarks on this clonotype: A much more abundant neighbour one base away suggests this may be a read error. The rearrangement uses TRBV28 and TRBJ1-2; no definite D call. The CDR3 extends over 15 amino acids. Germline CDR1 reads MDHEN; CDR2 reads SYDVKM. In DNA form, the CDR3 reads TGTGCCGGCAGTGACTCCCCGGGGAAGGAGTATGGCTACACCTTC. Its translation: CAGSDSPGKEYGYTF.

The chain is built from TRBV5-1 and TRBJ2-7, with no clear D. Germline-derived CDR1 and CDR2 are SGHRS and YFSETQ. This CDR3 contains 15 residues. Deletions cut 4 bases from V and 2 bases from J, with 16 bases between. The CDR3 coding sequence is TGCGCCAGCAGCCAGAATAGACGGTACCCCTACGAGCAGTACTTC. It codes for CASSQNRRYPYEQYF.

This chain connects TRBV10-3 to TRBJ1-1; TRBD1 matches at 7 bases. J lost 5 bases, V lost 6 bases, and 6 bases had no gene match. Germline V CDR1 and CDR2: ENHRY, SYGVKD. The CDR3 length is 13 residues. The CDR3 sequence is CAIRDSGGTEAFF. In nucleotides, the CDR3 is TGTGCCATCAGAGATTCAGGGGGGACTGAAGCTTTCTTT.

This clonotype has a count of ten or more. The chain combines TRBV5-8 with TRBJ1-2; D is undetermined. V dropped 0 bases and J dropped 2 bases, with 11 bases sitting between them. This CDR3 spans 15 amino acids. Germline values: CDR1 SGHTS, CDR2 YDEGEE. The CDR3 DNA reads TGTGCCAGCAGCTTGGTTGAGGGATTCAACTATGGCTACACCTTC. Translation: CASSLVEGFNYGYTF.

The table lists this clonotype with many counts. This rearrangement joins TRBV29-1 to TRBJ2-5, with D maybe TRBD2 (5 bases). Germline V gene data show CDR1 as SQVTM and CDR2 as ANQGSEA. The germline V and J ends were trimmed by 4 bases and 5 bases, with 11 bases remaining between them. The CDR3 extends over 12 amino acids. Here the CDR3 reads CSVGRWEETQYF. The CDR3 DNA is TGCAGCGTTGGCAGGTGGGAGGAGACCCAGTACTTC.

There are a few counts of this clonotype. A read error may account for a junction end that differs from germline. The chain recombines TRBV10-1 with TRBJ2-7; no clear D. There are 15 residues in the CDR3. From germline, CDR1 is WNHNN and CDR2 SYGVQD (reference sequence). The CDR3 sequence: CASSPPVVPSYEQYF. The CDR3 DNA reads as TGTGCCAGCTCACCACCTGTAGTACCGTCCTACGAGCAGTACTTC.

V usage is TRBV5-1 and J usage is TRBJ2-5; 8 positions match TRBD2. The CDR3 spans 13 residues. Per germline, CDR1 SGHRS and CDR2 YFSETQ. V shed 5 bases and J 5 bases; nucleotides not matched to a gene: 5. The CDR3 loop reads CASSKTSAETQYF. The CDR3 coding sequence is TGCGCCAGCAGTAAGACTAGCGCGGAGACCCAGTACTTC.